What follows are 16 T cell receptor beta chains derived from one specimen sequenced in a study of early T cells in non-severe SARS-CoV-2 infection. TCRdb re-called the 5' RACE reads through MiXCR, storing one row per CDR3 protein. Altogether about 58,000 distinct CDR3 sequences are present, 9.5% to 15% being singletons, with the ten largest covering over 3%. The sequencing sample was made of whole blood. Source of these receptors: an adult who was a healthcare worker with PCR-confirmed SARS-CoV-2 infection or an uninfected control (not recorded which).

This sequence joins TRBV28 and TRBJ2-2; D remains unclear. Germline V gene sequence: CDR1 MDHEN, CDR2 SYDVKM. With 7 bases removed from V and 0 bases from J, the gap between germline ends came to 6 bases. The CDR3 spans 13 residues. CDR3 amino acids: CASKDPNTGELFF. CDR3 nucleotide sequence: TGTGCCAGCAAGGACCCGAACACCGGGGAGCTGTTTTTT.

The chain employs TRBV7-3 and TRBJ2-2; TRBD1 is a possible D gene (5 bases). V dropped 5 bases and J dropped 8 bases, with 6 bases sitting between them. Germline V lookup: CDR1 SGHTA, CDR2 FQGTGA. The CDR3 is 11 residues long. The CDR3 DNA is TGTGCCAGCAGCGCAGGGGGGGAGCTGTTTTTT. It yields the protein CASSAGGELFF.

This clonotype was observed many times. The chain has TRBV7-6 and TRBJ1-4; D unclear. V was pared by 5 bases and J by 13 bases, with 23 bases between. The germline V gene encodes CDR1 SGHVS and CDR2 FNYEAQ. The CDR3 has 15 amino acids. CDR3 residues: CASSPKVHPSDGLFF. The CDR3 DNA is TGTGCCAGCAGCCCTAAGGTACACCCTTCCGACGGACTGTTTTTT.

The chain combines TRBV3-1 with TRBJ2-7; either TRBD1 or TRBD2 may fit D (5 bases each). The CDR3 extends over 15 amino acids. Germline V gene lookup returns CDR1 LGHDT and CDR2 YNNKEL (reference sequence). V lost 1 base, J lost 6 bases, and 16 bases lay in between. This chain's CDR3 is CASSQAGPLIIEQYF. The CDR3 nucleotides are TGTGCCAGCAGCCAAGCGGGACCTCTGATAATCGAGCAGTACTTC.

The chain employs TRBV27 and TRBJ1-1; no clear D gene. The CDR3 is 13 residues long. The germline gives CDR1 MNHEY, CDR2 SMNVEV (reference sequence). Trimming left V 7 bases short and J 4 bases short, with 13 bases between. The CDR3 protein is CASMGLRPTEAFF. The CDR3 DNA reads TGTGCCAGCATGGGTCTCCGTCCCACTGAAGCTTTCTTT.

The DNA of the CDR3 is TGTGCCTCCGTGGGGGTTAAGGACAGACACAATGAGCAGTTCTTC. It encodes CASVGVKDRHNEQFF. The chain joins TRBV30 to TRBJ2-1, with a tentative D call TRBD1 (6 bases). The CDR3 is 15 amino acids. Germline V gives CDR1 GTSNPN, CDR2 SVGIG (reference sequence). V was cut by 7 bases and J by 5 bases, with 21 bases left in between.

This clonotype was picked up many times. The rearrangement links TRBV7-9 to TRBJ2-5, with D possibly matching TRBD2 (5 bases). Trimming shortened V by 5 bases and J by 7 bases, and 11 bases separated the two germline ends. The CDR3 totals 12 residues. Germline V gene lookup returns CDR1 SEHNR and CDR2 FQNEAQ (reference sequence). CDR3 DNA: TGTGCCAGCAGCCGACTCGAGGGGACCCAGTACTTC. Its protein is CASSRLEGTQYF.

This clonotype was counted between two and nine times. The rearrangement uses TRBV10-3 and TRBJ2-7, with D tentatively TRBD1 or TRBD2 (6 bases each). CDR1 is ENHRY and CDR2 is SYGVKD in the germline V gene. The CDR3 extends over 12 amino acids. Trimming removed 4 bases from V and 6 bases from J, with 10 bases in between. The CDR3 sequence: CAISGGAAEQYF. CDR3 bases: TGTGCCATCAGTGGGGGGGCGGCCGAGCAGTACTTC.

This chain joins TRBV28 and TRBJ2-7; D is ambiguous. Germline CDR1 reads MDHEN; CDR2 reads SYDVKM. The CDR3 runs to 10 residues. With 11 bases removed from V and 2 bases from J, the gap between germline ends came to 7 bases. In DNA, the CDR3 is TGTGCCGTCGGAACCTACGAGCAGTACTTC. Residues: CAVGTYEQYF.

This clonotype came up a few times. The chain has TRBV25-1 and TRBJ2-3; D remains unclear. Trimming shortened V by 2 bases and J by 5 bases, and 8 bases separated the two germline ends. CDR1 is MGHDK and CDR2 is SYGVNS in the germline V gene. The CDR3 length is 13 residues. CDR3 sequence reads: CASSEQGGDTQYF. The CDR3 coding sequence is TGTGCCAGCAGTGAACAAGGTGGAGATACGCAGTATTTT.

In its sample, this clonotype was seen many times. The CDR3 reads CSVLWSVVGEQFF. Written as DNA, the CDR3 is TGCAGCGTTCTCTGGTCGGTTGTCGGTGAGCAGTTCTTC. The chain couples TRBV29-1 to TRBJ2-1; the D is unclear. Looked up from germline, CDR1 is SQVTM and CDR2 is ANQGSEA. The CDR3 has 13 amino acids. The ends were cut back, 5 bases at V and 9 bases at J, with 17 bases in the middle.

A few counts support this clonotype. The V gene is TRBV3-1, the J gene TRBJ2-2; TRBD1 matches at 9 bases. The V and J ends lost 8 bases and 4 bases, in that order; junction bases with no gene match: 5. Germline V gene data show CDR1 as LGHDT and CDR2 as YNNKEL (reference sequence). This CDR3 is 14 amino acids long. The CDR3 is CASAQGASTGELFF. CDR3 bases: TGTGCCAGCGCACAGGGGGCAAGCACCGGGGAGCTGTTTTTT.

The table lists this clonotype with many counts. The CDR3 spells CAISASSGSFGEQYF. CDR3 in DNA: TGTGCCATCAGTGCTTCTAGCGGGAGCTTCGGCGAGCAGTACTTC. The V and J genes are TRBV10-3 and TRBJ2-7; 10 bases line up with TRBD2. The V segment lost 4 bases and the J segment 6 bases; nucleotides outside the gene matches: 9. Germline V gives CDR1 ENHRY, CDR2 SYGVKD. The CDR3 spans 15 residues.

This clonotype has only a few counts. The rearrangement uses TRBV7-9 and TRBJ2-1; no clear D. Germline V CDR1 and CDR2: SEHNR, FQNEAQ (reference sequence). V was cut by 3 bases and J by 10 bases, with 13 bases left in between. The CDR3 has 13 residues. The CDR3 reads CASSFYTHVEQFF. CDR3 DNA sequence: TGTGCCAGCAGCTTCTACACCCATGTGGAGCAGTTCTTC.

In this sample, this clonotype turned up a few times. The chain links TRBV12-3 or TRBV12-4 to TRBJ1-1; D may be TRBD1 (5 bases). V dropped 6 bases and J dropped 1 base, with 9 bases sitting between them. This CDR3 region has 13 residues. The CDR3 DNA reads as TGTGCCAGCAGACCTACAGGGAACACTGAAGCTTTCTTT. Translating gives CASRPTGNTEAFF.

The chain has TRBV28 and TRBJ1-2; D not resolved. V was trimmed by 7 bases and J by 0 bases, leaving 18 bases between them. This CDR3 is 16 amino acids long. Germline V gene data show CDR1 as MDHEN and CDR2 as SYDVKM. The CDR3 reads CASTSLLEGSNYGYTF. Written as DNA, the CDR3 is TGTGCCAGCACTTCACTTTTGGAGGGATCTAACTATGGCTACACCTTC.